A selection of T cell receptor beta chains follows, all from one sample in a study of regulatory T cells in long-lasting Graves disease. TCRdb redid the calling of the multiplex PCR reads with MiXCR, one entry per CDR3 protein. The sample includes 400,000 to 500,000 distinct CDR3 sequences, roughly 15% seen only once; the top ten take about 25%. In addition, the sample was reused for a study of T cells in Graves' hyperthyroidism and ophthalmopathy.

Source: peripheral blood mononuclear cells (PBMCs), taken at new diagnosis, from a patient treated with antithyroid drugs. These receptors all stem from a woman aged 18 to 35 with Graves disease. Both conserved end residues are part of each CDR3. Each record gives: J gene, D gene, clone size, V gene, CDR3 protein, CDR3 DNA. A D gene is named only where the DNA matches it firmly. Clone size, where shown, is once, few, many, or a class for clones that have expanded.

j_gene: TRBJ2-1; d_gene: -; abundance: many; v_gene: TRBV11-2; CDR3aa: CASSLQASYNEQFF; CDR3nt: TGTGCCAGCAGCTTACAAGCCTCCTACAATGAGCAGTTCTTC
j_gene: TRBJ1-1; d_gene: -; abundance: few; v_gene: TRBV7-9; CDR3aa: CASSPHRAPNTEAFF; CDR3nt: TGTGCCAGCAGCCCCCACCGGGCGCCGAACACTGAAGCTTTCTTT
j_gene: TRBJ2-7; d_gene: TRBD2; abundance: many; v_gene: TRBV12-3/TRBV12-4; CDR3aa: CASSIAGSLYEQYF; CDR3nt: TGTGCCAGCAGTATAGCGGGTTCGCTCTACGAGCAGTACTTC
j_gene: TRBJ2-7; d_gene: TRBD2; abundance: -; v_gene: TRBV9; CDR3aa: CASSPPAGGGEQYF; CDR3nt: TGTGCCAGCAGCCCCCCCGCGGGAGGGGGAGAGCAGTACTTC
j_gene: TRBJ2-3; d_gene: TRBD2; abundance: many; v_gene: TRBV2; CDR3aa: CASSVLAGTDTQYF; CDR3nt: TGTGCCAGCAGTGTACTAGCGGGTACAGATACGCAGTATTTT
j_gene: TRBJ2-7; d_gene: TRBD1; abundance: many; v_gene: TRBV7-2; CDR3aa: CASSPQTGTGWYEQYF; CDR3nt: TGTGCCAGCAGCCCACAAACCGGGACAGGGTGGTACGAGCAGTACTTC
j_gene: TRBJ1-5; d_gene: -; abundance: many; v_gene: TRBV24-1; CDR3aa: CATGGGGNQPQHF; CDR3nt: TGTGCCACCGGGGGGGGCGGCAATCAGCCCCAGCATTTT
j_gene: TRBJ2-3; d_gene: -; abundance: many; v_gene: TRBV28; CDR3aa: CASSLLRLREVQDTQYF; CDR3nt: TGTGCCAGCAGTTTACTCCGTTTGAGGGAGGTACAAGATACGCAGTATTTT
j_gene: TRBJ2-7; d_gene: TRBD1; abundance: many; v_gene: TRBV29-1; CDR3aa: CSVSGRGPYEQYF; CDR3nt: TGCAGCGTTTCCGGCAGGGGGCCCTACGAGCAGTACTTC
j_gene: TRBJ1-2; d_gene: TRBD1; abundance: few; v_gene: TRBV5-1; CDR3aa: CASSPDRFGYTF; CDR3nt: TGCGCCAGCAGCCCGGACAGGTTTGGCTACACCTTC
j_gene: TRBJ2-7; d_gene: -; abundance: -; v_gene: TRBV28; CDR3aa: CASSLHSTLLTYEQYF; CDR3nt: TGTGCCAGCAGTTTGCACAGCACTCTTCTAACCTACGAGCAGTACTTC
j_gene: TRBJ2-7; d_gene: TRBD2; abundance: many; v_gene: TRBV5-1; CDR3aa: CASSPGTSDAYEQYF; CDR3nt: TGCGCCAGCAGCCCGGGGACTAGCGATGCCTACGAGCAGTACTTC
j_gene: TRBJ1-3; d_gene: -; abundance: few; v_gene: TRBV5-5; CDR3aa: CASSFAIGNTIYF; CDR3nt: TGTGCCAGCAGCTTTGCGATTGGAAACACCATATATTTT
j_gene: TRBJ2-2; d_gene: TRBD1; abundance: -; v_gene: TRBV6-1; CDR3aa: CASSPGTGFTGELFF; CDR3nt: TGTGCCAGCAGTCCCGGGACAGGGTTCACCGGGGAGCTGTTTTTT
j_gene: TRBJ1-4; d_gene: -; abundance: -; v_gene: TRBV5-1; CDR3aa: CASSGGLVNEKLFF; CDR3nt: TGCGCCAGCAGCGGCGGGCTTGTTAATGAAAAACTGTTTTTT
j_gene: TRBJ2-7; d_gene: -; abundance: many; v_gene: TRBV5-1; CDR3aa: CASSPMDRLYEQYF; CDR3nt: TGCGCCAGCAGCCCCATGGACAGACTCTACGAGCAGTACTTC
j_gene: TRBJ2-1; d_gene: TRBD2; abundance: many; v_gene: TRBV7-2; CDR3aa: CASSYGTSGSHEQFF; CDR3nt: TGTGCCAGCAGCTATGGGACTAGCGGGAGCCATGAGCAGTTCTTC
j_gene: TRBJ2-3; d_gene: -; abundance: -; v_gene: TRBV29-1; CDR3aa: CSVSRPDLTDTQYF; CDR3nt: TGCAGCGTTTCAAGACCCGACCTCACAGATACGCAGTATTTT
j_gene: TRBJ2-5; d_gene: TRBD2; abundance: few; v_gene: TRBV20-1; CDR3aa: CSASSSGPTKTQYF; CDR3nt: TGCAGTGCTAGTTCTAGCGGGCCCACGAAGACCCAGTACTTC
j_gene: TRBJ2-1; d_gene: TRBD2; abundance: -; v_gene: TRBV12-3/TRBV12-4; CDR3aa: CASRQPGTSGSGYNEQFF; CDR3nt: TGTGCCAGCAGGCAACCCGGGACTAGCGGGAGTGGGTACAATGAGCAGTTCTTC
j_gene: TRBJ1-5; d_gene: -; abundance: many; v_gene: TRBV20-1; CDR3aa: CSARDVGGPNNQPQHF; CDR3nt: TGCAGTGCTAGAGATGTAGGAGGACCAAACAATCAGCCCCAGCATTTT
j_gene: TRBJ2-5; d_gene: TRBD2; abundance: many; v_gene: TRBV7-3; CDR3aa: CASSTLAGAQETQYF; CDR3nt: TGTGCCAGCAGCACACTAGCGGGTGCGCAAGAGACCCAGTACTTC
j_gene: TRBJ2-2; d_gene: TRBD2; abundance: many; v_gene: TRBV6-2/TRBV6-3; CDR3aa: CASNPGTSGVNTGELFF; CDR3nt: TGTGCCAGCAACCCCGGGACTAGCGGGGTGAACACCGGGGAGCTGTTTTTT
j_gene: TRBJ2-1; d_gene: TRBD2; abundance: few; v_gene: TRBV18; CDR3aa: CASSLSGGTVDEQFF; CDR3nt: TGTGCCAGCTCACTTAGCGGGGGGACGGTCGATGAGCAGTTCTTC
j_gene: TRBJ2-7; d_gene: TRBD1; abundance: many; v_gene: TRBV11-2; CDR3aa: CASSQRTGGYSYEQYF; CDR3nt: TGTGCCAGCAGCCAACGGACAGGGGGCTATTCCTACGAGCAGTACTTC
j_gene: TRBJ1-5; d_gene: -; abundance: -; v_gene: TRBV20-1; CDR3aa: CSAEGSSNQPQHF; CDR3nt: TGCAGTGCTGAGGGATCCAGCAATCAGCCCCAGCATTTT
j_gene: TRBJ1-1; d_gene: -; abundance: many; v_gene: TRBV28; CDR3aa: CASSFQDRTEAFF; CDR3nt: TGTGCCAGCAGTTTTCAAGACCGCACTGAAGCTTTCTTT
j_gene: TRBJ2-7; d_gene: -; abundance: many; v_gene: TRBV27; CDR3aa: CASNQGYEQYF; CDR3nt: TGTGCCAGCAATCAGGGTTACGAGCAGTACTTC
j_gene: TRBJ2-1; d_gene: -; abundance: many; v_gene: TRBV27; CDR3aa: CASTPRDKGYNEQFF; CDR3nt: TGTGCCAGTACCCCGCGGGACAAGGGGTACAATGAGCAGTTCTTC
j_gene: TRBJ2-2; d_gene: -; abundance: -; v_gene: TRBV30; CDR3aa: CAFQGQATGELFF; CDR3nt: TGTGCCTTTCAGGGGCAGGCCACCGGGGAGCTGTTTTTT
j_gene: TRBJ2-7; d_gene: -; abundance: few; v_gene: TRBV6-2/TRBV6-3; CDR3aa: CASREQGLSSYEQYF; CDR3nt: TGTGCCAGCAGAGAACAGGGTCTCAGCTCCTACGAGCAGTACTTC
j_gene: TRBJ1-4; d_gene: -; abundance: many; v_gene: TRBV20-1; CDR3aa: CSARPGNEKLFF; CDR3nt: TGCAGTGCTAGACCGGGTAATGAAAAACTGTTTTTT
j_gene: TRBJ2-2; d_gene: TRBD1; abundance: -; v_gene: TRBV24-1; CDR3aa: CATGDSPTGELFF; CDR3nt: TGTGCCACCGGGGACAGCCCCACCGGGGAGCTGTTTTTT
j_gene: TRBJ2-7; d_gene: -; abundance: many; v_gene: TRBV6-2/TRBV6-3; CDR3aa: CASSSGGGGYEQYF; CDR3nt: TGTGCCAGCAGTTCTGGGGGAGGGGGATACGAGCAGTACTTC
j_gene: TRBJ2-4; d_gene: -; abundance: -; v_gene: TRBV6-1; CDR3aa: CASSSTRLAKNIQYF; CDR3nt: TGTGCCAGCTCCTCCACGCGGTTAGCCAAAAACATTCAGTACTTC
j_gene: TRBJ2-3; d_gene: -; abundance: few; v_gene: TRBV4-3; CDR3aa: CASSQALVGARADTQYF; CDR3nt: TGCGCCAGCAGCCAAGCACTAGTGGGGGCACGGGCAGATACGCAGTATTTT
j_gene: TRBJ2-7; d_gene: -; abundance: -; v_gene: TRBV12-3/TRBV12-4; CDR3aa: CTSSLGSSRQYF; CDR3nt: TGTACCAGCAGTTTAGGGTCCTCCCGGCAGTACTTC
j_gene: TRBJ2-1; d_gene: TRBD2; abundance: -; v_gene: TRBV6-2/TRBV6-3; CDR3aa: CASSDREGGNEQFF; CDR3nt: TGTGCCAGCAGTGACCGGGAGGGGGGCAATGAGCAGTTCTTC
j_gene: TRBJ2-1; d_gene: TRBD2; abundance: -; v_gene: TRBV30; CDR3aa: CAWSLGRGYEQFF; CDR3nt: TGTGCCTGGAGTCTCGGGAGGGGCTATGAGCAGTTCTTC
j_gene: TRBJ2-7; d_gene: -; abundance: many; v_gene: TRBV7-2; CDR3aa: CASSLSGGPGYEQYF; CDR3nt: TGTGCCAGCAGCTTATCTGGAGGGCCCGGTTACGAGCAGTACTTC
j_gene: TRBJ2-2; d_gene: -; abundance: few; v_gene: TRBV12-3/TRBV12-4; CDR3aa: CASSLRGDATGELFF; CDR3nt: TGTGCCAGCAGTCTAAGGGGGGACGCCACCGGGGAGCTGTTTTTT
j_gene: TRBJ1-1; d_gene: -; abundance: -; v_gene: TRBV11-2; CDR3aa: CASSDQLNTEAFF; CDR3nt: TGTGCCAGCAGTGATCAGCTGAACACTGAAGCTTTCTTT
j_gene: TRBJ2-7; d_gene: TRBD2; abundance: -; v_gene: TRBV5-1; CDR3aa: CASSLVVAGVEQYF; CDR3nt: TGCGCCAGCAGCTTGGTGGTAGCGGGAGTCGAGCAGTACTTC
j_gene: TRBJ2-1; d_gene: TRBD1; abundance: -; v_gene: TRBV20-1; CDR3aa: CSARWTGTGLGEQFF; CDR3nt: TGCAGTGCCCGATGGACCGGGACAGGGTTAGGTGAGCAGTTCTTC
j_gene: TRBJ1-1; d_gene: -; abundance: many; v_gene: TRBV6-1; CDR3aa: CASTRLGPIEAFF; CDR3nt: TGTGCCAGCACCCGGTTGGGACCTATTGAAGCTTTCTTT
j_gene: TRBJ1-5; d_gene: -; abundance: -; v_gene: TRBV6-5; CDR3aa: CASSYSLGNQPQHF; CDR3nt: TGTGCCAGCAGTTACAGCCTGGGCAATCAGCCCCAGCATTTT
j_gene: TRBJ2-3; d_gene: TRBD1; abundance: -; v_gene: TRBV24-1; CDR3aa: CATSDSGQGTDTQYF; CDR3nt: TGTGCCACCAGTGACTCGGGACAGGGGACAGATACGCAGTATTTT
j_gene: TRBJ1-6; d_gene: -; abundance: many; v_gene: TRBV20-1; CDR3aa: CSARDRPLQNSPLHF; CDR3nt: TGCAGTGCTAGAGATCGGCCTCTGCAGAATTCACCCCTCCACTTT
j_gene: TRBJ1-3; d_gene: -; abundance: few; v_gene: TRBV7-8; CDR3aa: CASSRRGEVNTIYF; CDR3nt: TGTGCCAGCAGCCGGCGGGGGGAGGTAAACACCATATATTTT
j_gene: TRBJ2-1; d_gene: -; abundance: many; v_gene: TRBV28; CDR3aa: CASSDSRPLYYNEQFF; CDR3nt: TGTGCCAGCAGTGACAGCAGACCGTTATACTACAATGAGCAGTTCTTC